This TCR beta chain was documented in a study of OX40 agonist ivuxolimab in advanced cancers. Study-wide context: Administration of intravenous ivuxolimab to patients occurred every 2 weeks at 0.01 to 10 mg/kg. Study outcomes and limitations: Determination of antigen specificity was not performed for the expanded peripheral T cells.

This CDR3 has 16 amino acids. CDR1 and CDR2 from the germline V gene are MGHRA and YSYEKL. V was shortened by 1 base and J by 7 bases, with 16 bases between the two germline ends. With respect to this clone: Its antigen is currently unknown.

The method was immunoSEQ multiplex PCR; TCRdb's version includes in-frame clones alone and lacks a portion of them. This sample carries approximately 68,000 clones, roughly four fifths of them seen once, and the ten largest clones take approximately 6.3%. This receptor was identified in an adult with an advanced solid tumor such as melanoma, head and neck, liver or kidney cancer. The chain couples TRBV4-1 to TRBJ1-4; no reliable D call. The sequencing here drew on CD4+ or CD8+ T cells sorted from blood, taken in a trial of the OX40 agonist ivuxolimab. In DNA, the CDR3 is TGCGCCAGCAGCCAAGGCCCCGGGGTGATAGGTGAAAAACTGTTTTTT. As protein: CASSQGPGVIGEKLFF.